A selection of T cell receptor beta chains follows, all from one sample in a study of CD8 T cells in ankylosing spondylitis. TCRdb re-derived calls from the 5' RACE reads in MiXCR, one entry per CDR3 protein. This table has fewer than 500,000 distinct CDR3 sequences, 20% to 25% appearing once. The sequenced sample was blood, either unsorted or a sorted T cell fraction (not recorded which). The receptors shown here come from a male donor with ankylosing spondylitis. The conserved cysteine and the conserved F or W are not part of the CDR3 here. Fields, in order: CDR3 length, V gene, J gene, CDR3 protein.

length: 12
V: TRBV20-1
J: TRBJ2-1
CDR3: SARSSGEVFEQF

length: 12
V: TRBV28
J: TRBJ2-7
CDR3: ASSPRGLAYEQY

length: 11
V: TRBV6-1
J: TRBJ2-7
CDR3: ATLRAGSYEQY

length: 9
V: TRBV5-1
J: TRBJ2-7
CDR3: ASSLKHEQY

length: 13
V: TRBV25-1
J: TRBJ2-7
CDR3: ASSGRRDIPYEQY

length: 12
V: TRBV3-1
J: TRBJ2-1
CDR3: ASSQDPTTNEQF

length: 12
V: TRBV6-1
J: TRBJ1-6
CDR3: ASRITATPAPLH

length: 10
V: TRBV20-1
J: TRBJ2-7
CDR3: SAPRLAYEQY

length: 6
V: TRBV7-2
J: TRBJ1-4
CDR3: GEEKLF

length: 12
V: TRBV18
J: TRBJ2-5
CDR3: ASSPGTDRGTQY

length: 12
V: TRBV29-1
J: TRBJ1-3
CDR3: SVNGLLSGNTIY

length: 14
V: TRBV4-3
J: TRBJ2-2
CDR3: ASSQVLGWGTGELF

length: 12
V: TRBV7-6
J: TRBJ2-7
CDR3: ASSSRGIPHEQY

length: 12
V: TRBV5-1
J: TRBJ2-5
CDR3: ASSLAGGGETQY

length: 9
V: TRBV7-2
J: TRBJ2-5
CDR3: ASSPSETQY

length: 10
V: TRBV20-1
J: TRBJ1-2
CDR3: SARDVSYGYT

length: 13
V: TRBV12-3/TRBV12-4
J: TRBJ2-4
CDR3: ASSSTPAAKNIQY

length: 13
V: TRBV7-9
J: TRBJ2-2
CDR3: ASSLGLPNTGELF

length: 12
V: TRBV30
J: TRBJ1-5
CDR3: AWSVRGAHQPQH

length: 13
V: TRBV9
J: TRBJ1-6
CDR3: ASSVGWELASPLH

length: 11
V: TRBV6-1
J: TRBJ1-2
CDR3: ASTNSAGNGYT

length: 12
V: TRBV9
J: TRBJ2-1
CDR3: ASSVVTSGNEQF

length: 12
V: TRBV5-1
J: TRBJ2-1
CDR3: ASSRWAGSDEQF

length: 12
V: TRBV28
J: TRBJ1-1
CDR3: ASSSPPEDGEAF

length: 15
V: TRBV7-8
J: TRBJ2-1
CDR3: ASSRGVAGTLWNEQF

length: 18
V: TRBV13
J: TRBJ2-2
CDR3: ASNHFLGPTDRVYTGELF

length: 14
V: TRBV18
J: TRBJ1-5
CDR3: ASSETGGQLNQPQH

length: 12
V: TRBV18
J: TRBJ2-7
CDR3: ASSPTTSGAEQY

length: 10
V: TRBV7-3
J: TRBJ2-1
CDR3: ASSWGNHEQF

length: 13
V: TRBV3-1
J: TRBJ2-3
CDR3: ASSPGTGFTDTQY

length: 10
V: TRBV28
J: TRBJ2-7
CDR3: ASSLRGEEQY

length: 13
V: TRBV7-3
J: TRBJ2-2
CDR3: ASSLVEGNTGELF

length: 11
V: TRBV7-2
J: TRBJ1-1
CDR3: ASSFSIDTEAF

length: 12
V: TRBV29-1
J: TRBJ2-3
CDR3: SVEDPPSTDTQY

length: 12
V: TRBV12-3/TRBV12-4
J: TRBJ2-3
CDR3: ASSRGRGTDTQY

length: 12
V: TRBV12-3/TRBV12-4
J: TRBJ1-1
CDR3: ASSLPRGNTEAF

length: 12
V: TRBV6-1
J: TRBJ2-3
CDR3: ASFVRRSGDTQY

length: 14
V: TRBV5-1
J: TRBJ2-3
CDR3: ASSFAPGQGADTQY

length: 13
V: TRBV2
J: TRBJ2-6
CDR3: ASSADIAGANVLT

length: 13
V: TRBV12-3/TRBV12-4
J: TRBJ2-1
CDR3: ASSFLADWDNEQF

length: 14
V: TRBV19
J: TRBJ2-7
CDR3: ASSRTGQGSSYEQY

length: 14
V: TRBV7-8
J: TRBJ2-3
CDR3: ASSGRTSGRTDTQY

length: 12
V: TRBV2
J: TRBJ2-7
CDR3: ASSERPTSYEQY

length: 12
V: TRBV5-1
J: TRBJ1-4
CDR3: ASSTGQGNEKLF

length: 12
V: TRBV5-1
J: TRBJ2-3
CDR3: ASSWEGRADTQY

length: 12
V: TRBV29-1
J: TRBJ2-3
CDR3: SVETGTGGDTQY

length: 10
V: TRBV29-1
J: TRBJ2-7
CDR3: SVMTATYEQY

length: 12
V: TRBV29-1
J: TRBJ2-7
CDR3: SVVQRGNTYEQY

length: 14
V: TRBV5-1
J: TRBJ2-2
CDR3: ASSGQGTEITGELF

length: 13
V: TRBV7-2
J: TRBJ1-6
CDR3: ASSLEQGGVSPLH

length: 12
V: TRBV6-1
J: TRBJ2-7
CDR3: ASSEGGGPYEQY